This TCR beta chain was profiled in a study of beta chain features in type 1 diabetes. Broader study findings: It was not settled here whether HLA type affects TCRB rearrangement. Researchers report that Type 1 diabetes patients had moderately but significantly shorter TCRB CDR3s across all four CD4+ subsets. Possibly, sequencing cDNA over-represented cells that had high TCR expression levels. More deletions and fewer insertions at VDJ junctions were seen in type 1 diabetes patients.

This CDR3 contains 13 residues. CDR1 and CDR2 from the germline V gene are MGHRA and YSYEKL. V was trimmed by 5 bases and J by 7 bases, leaving 11 bases between them. Since all of the isolated RNA was reverse transcribed, expressed TCRB transcripts were what got sequenced. Mean read depth for naive, central memory and regulatory T cell samples was 3.5 million or so reads. The assay was immunoSEQ multiplex PCR, and TCRdb's table has in-frame clones only and misses some. The sample lists 300,000 to 350,000 clones, roughly 14% seen once, with 0.013% to 0.015% in the top ten. As to this clone: Antigen specificity is unknown.

This receptor was obtained from a woman younger than 30 with type 1 diabetes. The chain uses TRBV4-1 and TRBJ2-2, with a possible D match to TRBD2 (6 bases). The sample was naive CD4+ T cells from blood. The CDR3 protein is CASSGGTIGELFF. The CDR3 bases are TGCGCCAGCAGCGGAGGGACCATCGGGGAGCTGTTTTTT.